These 16 T cell receptor beta chains were all obtained from the same sample, sequenced in a study of glioma-infiltrating T cells after dendritic cell vaccination. Indicated time point: after dendritic cell vaccination, including at tumor progression/relapse. The table came from immunoSEQ multiplex PCR; TCRdb's copy has only in-frame clones and leaves some out. The repertoire holds approximately 99,000 clones, with 65% to 85% as singletons. Sample: blood, taken after dendritic cell vaccination. Receptors were obtained from a human donor with glioblastoma.

The chain uses TRBV9 and TRBJ2-2; the match to TRBD2 covers 9 bases. In germline, CDR1 is SGDLS, CDR2 YYNGEE. This CDR3 comprises 16 residues. The V segment lost 0 bases and the J segment 4 bases; nucleotides outside the gene matches: 4. The CDR3 region has the DNA TGTGCCAGCAGCGTAGGGGCTAGCGGGACCACCGGGGAGCTGTTTTTT. Translated: CASSVGASGTTGELFF.

In its sample, this clone was seen once. This rearrangement joins TRBV10-3 to TRBJ2-7, with 8 bases matching TRBD1. After removal of 6 bases from V and 6 bases from J, the junction contained 7 bases not matched to a gene. This CDR3 spans 13 amino acids. CDR1 and CDR2 (germline): ENHRY, SYGVKD. In nucleotides, the CDR3 is TGTGCCATCAGCTCAGGACAGGGTTCCGAGCAGTACTTC. Translated: CAISSGQGSEQYF.

The rearrangement links TRBV11-3 to TRBJ2-3; D is undetermined. The CDR3 sequence is 14 residues long. V was trimmed by 3 bases and J by 0 bases, leaving 7 bases between them. CDR1 is SGHNT and CDR2 is YENEEA in the germline V gene. CDR3 coding DNA: TGTGCCAGCAGCTTGTTGGCTAGCACAGATACGCAGTATTTT. The encoded protein is CASSLLASTDTQYF.

This clone came up once. The chain is built from TRBV7-3 and TRBJ2-3; TRBD1 agrees at 7 bases. CDR3 length: 15 residues. Germline V gene sequence: CDR1 SGHTA, CDR2 FQGTGA. Losses at the gene ends were 4 bases for V and 2 bases for J; bases not matched to a gene: 6. Here the CDR3 DNA reads TGTGCCAGCAGCTCCACGGGACAGTTCACAGATACGCAGTATTTT. Its protein product is CASSSTGQFTDTQYF.

The gene calls are TRBV6-1 and TRBJ2-4, with TRBD2 matching over 8 bases. This CDR3 comprises 14 residues. CDR1 is MNHNS and CDR2 is SASEGT in the germline V gene. V shed 2 bases, J shed 6 bases, and the junction held 3 bases outside the gene matches. DNA for the CDR3: TGTGCCAGCAGTGAATCGGGAGGGCCAAACATTCAGTACTTC. Residues: CASSESGGPNIQYF.

This clone was detected a few times. The chain carries TRBV19 and TRBJ2-7; 8 bases agree with TRBD1. V lost 1 base to trimming and J lost 4 bases; unmatched junction nucleotides: 6. Germline loops: CDR1 LNHDA, CDR2 SQIVND (reference sequence). The CDR3 covers 15 residues. CDR3 in amino acids: CASSIAGTGLYEQYF. The CDR3 DNA reads TGTGCCAGTAGTATAGCCGGGACAGGTCTTTACGAGCAGTACTTC.

The rearrangement uses TRBV6-1 and TRBJ2-1; TRBD1 aligns across 8 bases. Trimming removed 7 bases from V and 6 bases from J; junction bases left unmatched: 5. Germline V lookup: CDR1 MNHNS, CDR2 SASEGT. The CDR3 is made up of 13 amino acids. The CDR3 region is CASNQGARNEQFF. The CDR3 region has the DNA TGTGCCAGCAATCAGGGGGCGCGCAATGAGCAGTTCTTC.

The chain joins TRBV19 to TRBJ1-2, with TRBD1 identical over 11 bases. Germline values: CDR1 LNHDA, CDR2 SQIVND (reference sequence). The CDR3 has 15 residues. With V trimmed by 7 bases and J by 4 bases, 8 bases remained unmatched. CDR3: CASTWDRGGLYGYTF. The CDR3 nucleotides are TGTGCCAGTACTTGGGACAGGGGGGGCCTCTATGGCTACACCTTC.

The chain combines TRBV9 with TRBJ2-7; no definite D call. The CDR3 sequence is 14 residues long. The V gene lost 3 bases and the J gene lost 3 bases, with 13 bases spanning the gap. Germline values: CDR1 SGDLS, CDR2 YYNGEE. This CDR3 is CASSATDGSYEQYF. The CDR3 DNA is TGTGCCAGCAGCGCCACAGACGGTAGCTACGAGCAGTACTTC. Full variable domain (remainder filled in from reference TRBV9 and TRBJ2-7): DSGVTQTPKHLITATGQRVTLRCSPRSGDLSVYWYQQSLDQGLQFLIQYYNGEERAKGNILERFSAQQFPDLHSELNLSSLELGDSALYFCASSATDGSYEQYFGPGTRLTVT.

This clone came up a few times. The chain employs TRBV6-5 and TRBJ2-7; 7 nucleotides align to TRBD2. In germline, CDR1 is MNHEY, CDR2 SVGAGI. This CDR3 is built from 16 residues. Unmatched junction bases numbered 5, after V lost 0 bases and J lost 0 bases. The CDR3 loop reads CASSYSVLAASYEQYF. CDR3 bases: TGTGCCAGCAGTTACTCGGTCCTAGCGGCCTCCTACGAGCAGTACTTC.

The V and J genes are TRBV6-6 and TRBJ2-1; D uncertain. The length of the CDR3 is 10 residues. Per the germline V gene, CDR1 is MNHNY and CDR2 is SVGAGI (reference sequence). The V end lost 6 bases, the J end lost 7 bases, and 4 bases lay between the germline ends. The CDR3 reads CASSGNEQFF. Here the CDR3 DNA reads TGTGCCAGCAGCGGGAATGAGCAGTTCTTC.

V is TRBV5-1 and J is TRBJ1-3, with D tentatively TRBD1 (6 bases). V lost 4 bases and J lost 0, with 11 bases in between. Germline V CDR1 and CDR2: SGHRS, YFSETQ. The CDR3 spans 15 residues. CDR3 protein: CASSRSQGSGNTIYF. The CDR3 DNA sequence: TGCGCCAGCAGCCGGTCACAGGGCTCTGGAAACACCATATATTTT.

V usage is TRBV5-1 and J usage is TRBJ1-6; 7 bases agree with TRBD1. The germline V gene has CDR1 SGHRS and CDR2 YFSETQ. The V gene end was trimmed by 1 base and the J gene end by 6 bases; junction bases not matched to a gene: 1. The CDR3 is 14 residues long. The CDR3 DNA reads TGCGCCAGCAGCTTGACAGGGGCTAATTCACCCCTCCACTTT. The encoded protein is CASSLTGANSPLHF.

This chain joins TRBV11-2 and TRBJ1-2; D unresolved. Germline V gives CDR1 SGHAT, CDR2 FQNNGV. Trimming shortened V by 1 base and J by 0 bases, and 12 bases separated the two germline ends. This CDR3 comprises 16 residues. The CDR3 protein is CASSLGHGETNYGYTF. CDR3 nucleotide sequence: TGTGCCAGCAGCTTAGGCCACGGGGAAACTAACTATGGCTACACCTTC.

This chain connects TRBV11-2 to TRBJ2-3, with D possibly matching TRBD2 (6 bases). CDR3 size: 16 residues. Germline CDR1 and CDR2: SGHAT and FQNNGV. With 6 bases removed from V and 6 bases from J, the gap between germline ends came to 22 bases. In DNA form, the CDR3 reads TGTGCCAGCAGGTCCGGGACTCGGATTCTGCGGGATACGCAGTATTTT. This sequence encodes CASRSGTRILRDTQYF.

The chain recombines TRBV7-9 with TRBJ2-5; 11 bases match TRBD2. The assigned J gene may be wrong: the sequence end matches TRBJ2-7 better. There are 15 residues in the CDR3. Germline V lookup: CDR1 SEHNR, CDR2 FQNEAQ (reference sequence). The CDR3: CASSLRSGGAYEQYF. The CDR3 DNA reads as TGTGCCAGCAGCTTACGTAGCGGGGGGGCCTACGAGCAGTACTTC.